The 12 T cell receptor beta chains listed next were all sequenced from one sample in a study of cytomegalovirus exposure and HLA in healthy donors. The assay was immunoSEQ multiplex PCR, and TCRdb's table has in-frame clones only and misses some. The sample has roughly 250,000 clones; around 88% are singletons. The sequencing input was PBMCs. The source is a woman aged 25 to 39 in good health and CMV-seropositive.

The V call is TRBV9, the J call TRBJ2-3; D is perhaps TRBD2 (5 bases). The CDR3 is made up of 15 amino acids. V shed 4 bases and J shed 2 bases, with 14 bases lying between them. The V gene's germline CDR1 is SGDLS and CDR2 YYNGEE. Here the CDR3 DNA reads TGTGCCAGCAGCCAATCGAGCGGATACACAGATACGCAGTATTTT. Translating it yields CASSQSSGYTDTQYF.

The V call is TRBV5-4, the J call TRBJ2-3; 9 nucleotides agree with TRBD2. In germline, CDR1 is SGHNT, CDR2 YYREEE (reference sequence). V gave up 3 bases and J gave up 4 bases; unmatched junction bases: 12. This CDR3 comprises 17 residues. CDR3 DNA sequence: TGTGCCAGCAGCTCGCGGGGTAGCGGGAGAGGAGCAGATACGCAGTATTTT. The encoded protein is CASSSRGSGRGADTQYF.

V and J are TRBV28 and TRBJ2-7, with D tentatively TRBD2 (5 bases). With 5 bases removed from V and 6 bases from J, the gap between germline ends came to 17 bases. Germline lookup yields CDR1 MDHEN and CDR2 SYDVKM. This CDR3 has 14 residues. The CDR3 region has the DNA TGTGCCAGCAGTCTCATTGAGGGCCGGTTCGAGCAGTACTTC. Amino acid sequence: CASSLIEGRFEQYF. The full variable domain, its missing parts supplied by reference TRBV28 and TRBJ2-7, is DVKVTQSSRYLVKRTGEKVFLECVQDMDHENMFWYRQDPGLGLRLIYFSYDVKMKEKGDIPEGYSVSREKKERFSLILESASTNQTSMYLCASSLIEGRFEQYFGPGTRLTVT.

This chain links TRBV28 with TRBJ1-1; no firm D call. Germline V gene sequence: CDR1 MDHEN, CDR2 SYDVKM. This CDR3 is 14 amino acids long. Between the trimmed V and J ends, which lost 1 base and 1 base, there was a span of 7 bases. The CDR3 loop is CASSLFSRNTEAFF. The CDR3 DNA sequence: TGTGCCAGCAGTTTATTTTCGCGGAACACTGAAGCTTTCTTT.

In this sample, this clone turned up once. The rearrangement uses TRBV19 and TRBJ1-2, with 8 bases that match TRBD1. V lost 6 bases and J lost 0; bases outside the gene matches: 6. The CDR3 runs 15 residues. The V gene's germline CDR1 is LNHDA and CDR2 SQIVND (reference sequence). The chain's CDR3 is CASRNRGAANYGYTF. The CDR3 DNA is TGTGCCAGTAGAAACAGGGGGGCGGCTAACTATGGCTACACCTTC.

This sequence joins TRBV19 and TRBJ2-1, with TRBD1 matching 9 bases. The CDR3 runs 15 residues. V lost 6 bases, J lost 4 bases, and 7 bases stayed unmatched. The germline CDR1 and CDR2 sequences are LNHDA and SQIVND (reference sequence). CDR3 nucleotides: TGTGCCAGTAGATACCGGGACAGGGTATACAATGAGCAGTTCTTC. Translated: CASRYRDRVYNEQFF.

CDR3 nucleotide sequence: TGCGCCAGCAGCCGAACAGGGGAAGGCACCGGGGAGCTGTTTTTT. It specifies CASSRTGEGTGELFF. The rearrangement links TRBV5-1 to TRBJ2-2; 7 bases match TRBD1. The V segment lost 4 bases and the J segment 4 bases; nucleotides outside the gene matches: 7. This CDR3 has 15 residues. Per the germline V gene, CDR1 is SGHRS and CDR2 is YFSETQ.

The J gene is TRBJ2-5, the V gene TRBV5-1, with 13 bases fitting TRBD2. The CDR3 is made up of 19 amino acids. Trimming removed 0 bases from V and 5 bases from J; junction bases left unmatched: 13. Per germline, CDR1 SGHRS and CDR2 YFSETQ. The CDR3 bases are TGCGCCAGCAGCTTGGTGGCGACTAGCGGGAGGAGGGTTGGGGAGACCCAGTACTTC. This sequence encodes CASSLVATSGRRVGETQYF.

This clone came up once. The V and J genes are TRBV27 and TRBJ2-1, with TRBD2 matching 8 bases. V shed 3 bases, J shed 6 bases, and the junction held 1 base outside the gene matches. The CDR3 sequence is 13 residues long. The germline gives CDR1 MNHEY, CDR2 SMNVEV (reference sequence). The CDR3, as DNA: TGTGCCAGCAGTTTTCGGGAGGGCAATGAGCAGTTCTTC. Translation gives CASSFREGNEQFF.

V usage is TRBV6-1 and J usage is TRBJ1-1; 7 bases are a match to TRBD1. The V segment lost 6 bases and the J segment 8 bases; nucleotides outside the gene matches: 6. Germline V gives CDR1 MNHNS, CDR2 SASEGT. This CDR3 comprises 12 residues. The CDR3 here is CASRETGPEAFF. The CDR3 DNA reads as TGTGCCAGCAGGGAGACAGGGCCCGAAGCTTTCTTT.

This chain joins TRBV5-1 and TRBJ2-1; possible D gene TRBD2, 6 bases. Germline CDR1 SGHRS, CDR2 YFSETQ. The CDR3 has 13 residues. The V end was cut by 0 bases, the J end by 12 bases, with 13 bases between. CDR3 DNA sequence: TGCGCCAGCAGCTTGGAAGGCGGGGTCGTGCAGTTCTTC. Translation gives CASSLEGGVVQFF.

This clone was seen just once. This chain joins TRBV28 and TRBJ2-3; no clear D. V lost 3 bases and J lost 1, with 8 bases in between. Germline loops: CDR1 MDHEN, CDR2 SYDVKM. The CDR3 consists of 14 residues. CDR3 nucleotides: TGTGCCAGCAGTTTGGGCAGGCGCACAGATACGCAGTATTTT. This sequence encodes CASSLGRRTDTQYF.